In its sample, the clone carrying this T cell receptor (beta chain) is medium-sized. Its antigen is not known. This entry belongs to a study of T cell repertoires in aging, cancer and after chemotherapy. Study-wide background: Donor ages fell into six groups from 30 or younger up to 70 or older. Study-level findings and limits: Untreated cancer patients had significantly lower blood TCR diversity than age-matched healthy donors. The repertoire data cannot show anything about immunological memory following chemotherapy.

V lost 6 bases, J lost 2 bases, and 7 bases lay in between. The CDR3 runs to 13 residues. Germline-derived CDR1 and CDR2 are MRHNA and SNTAGT. TRB rearrangements spanning V, D and J were amplified using mixed TRB-A/B primers. One entry per CDR3 protein, called by TCRdb with MiXCR from the multiplex PCR reads. The sample lists 5,000 or so distinct CDR3 sequences; over 20% were seen once. Peripheral blood genomic DNA, not sorted cells or RNA, was the template. Sequenced input: blood. The chain has TRBV6-4 and TRBJ2-2, with D hard to call. This clonotype was obtained from a human donor in good health. The donor label of this sample is uncertain. The CDR3 nucleotides are TGTGCCAGCAGAGCGTTAAACACCGGGGAGCTGTTTTTT. The encoded protein is CASRALNTGELFF.